This T cell receptor beta chain was obtained from a study of blood T cell repertoires in COVID-19. On the study more broadly: Spain, Italy and the United States supplied samples that represented acute and convalescent COVID-19. PBMCs, B-cell-depleted T cells, or T cells provided the cDNA or gDNA that made up the material.

As originally analysed: Reference gene primer amplification gave estimated nucleated cell counts. TCRdb's table, derived via immunoSEQ multiplex PCR, lists solely in-frame clones and lacks some. The D gene and trimming were derived from the DNA, and the V and J assignments and clone size from that table. The sample shows 430,000 or so clones, about 90% of them seen only once. Enrolled during active infection, Seattle patients were then followed longitudinally. V was trimmed by 3 bases and J by 0 bases, leaving 9 bases between them. Germline CDR1 reads KGHSH; CDR2 reads LQKENI. This CDR3 region has 14 residues.

The sequence came from a man aged 18-30 years with COVID-19, enrolled during active disease. The chain links TRBV18 to TRBJ2-7; D is unresolved. The sample comprised peripheral blood. The CDR3 spells CASSPRQSSYEQYF. In DNA, the CDR3 is TGTGCCAGCTCACCCAGGCAGAGCTCCTACGAGCAGTACTTC.